These 29 T cell receptor beta chains were all obtained from the same sample, sequenced in a study of cytomegalovirus exposure and HLA in healthy donors. Primers included in the PCR were 60 Vbeta and 13 Jbeta primers. The protocol was immunoSEQ multiplex PCR, while the TCRdb copy is restricted to in-frame clones and leaves out a portion. The data show around 110,000 clones, roughly 82% seen once. The specimen sequenced was PBMCs. The receptors here all came from a man aged 50 to 59 in good health and CMV-seronegative.

The chain is built from TRBV7-9 and TRBJ2-1, with 10 bases lining up with TRBD2. The CDR3 has 16 residues. Germline CDR1 and CDR2: SEHNR and FQNEAQ (reference sequence). After removal of 4 bases from V and 7 bases from J, the junction contained 10 bases not matched to a gene. In nucleotides, the CDR3 is TGTGCCAGCAGCTCGAGGGTGGGACTAGCGTATAATGAGCAGTTCTTC. This codes for CASSSRVGLAYNEQFF.

The chain combines TRBV11-2 with TRBJ1-6; D gene ambiguous. Germline lookup yields CDR1 SGHAT and CDR2 FQNNGV. V dropped 1 base and J dropped 5 bases, with 6 bases sitting between them. The CDR3 is 14 amino acids. The CDR3 reads CASSLGVNNSPLHF. The CDR3 DNA reads as TGTGCCAGCAGCTTAGGTGTTAATAATTCACCCCTCCACTTT.

V and J are TRBV9 and TRBJ1-5; D unresolved. Germline lookup yields CDR1 SGDLS and CDR2 YYNGEE. V was pared by 0 bases and J by 5 bases, with 6 bases between. This CDR3 is 13 amino acids long. This CDR3 is CASSVDEDQPQHF. Written as DNA, the CDR3 is TGTGCCAGCAGCGTAGACGAGGATCAGCCCCAGCATTTT.

In its sample, this clone was seen once. The chain links TRBV6-5 to TRBJ1-5; D ambiguous. CDR3 length: 14 amino acids. Germline V gene lookup returns CDR1 MNHEY and CDR2 SVGAGI. With 4 bases removed from V and 7 bases from J, the gap between germline ends came to 14 bases. This CDR3 is CASSSGRGQQPQHF. DNA of the CDR3: TGTGCCAGCAGTTCCGGTCGGGGTCAACAGCCCCAGCATTTT.

The J gene is TRBJ2-1, the V gene TRBV5-1; 9 nucleotides match TRBD2. J was trimmed by 8 bases and V by 5 bases; bases with no gene match: 14. Germline lookup yields CDR1 SGHRS and CDR2 YFSETQ. This CDR3 region has 16 residues. The CDR3: CASRPGRGGEGDEQFF. CDR3 DNA: TGCGCCAGCAGACCTGGGCGGGGGGGGGAAGGCGATGAGCAGTTCTTC.

The chain uses TRBV7-6 and TRBJ2-2; D may be TRBD1 (6 bases). The CDR3 is 15 amino acids. CDR1 and CDR2 from the germline V gene are SGHVS and FNYEAQ. The V gene lost 5 bases and the J gene lost 7 bases, with 17 bases spanning the gap. The DNA for the CDR3 is TGTGCCAGCAGCCCACGGCCCAGGGGTGGCGGGGAGCTGTTTTTT. Translating gives CASSPRPRGGGELFF.

The rearrangement links TRBV19 to TRBJ2-3, with D perhaps TRBD2 (6 bases). Trimming removed 5 bases at V and 1 base at J, with 16 bases between. CDR1 LNHDA and CDR2 SQIVND come from the germline V gene (reference sequence). This CDR3 is built from 16 residues. The CDR3 loop reads CASSPGVRTRTDTQYF. DNA for the CDR3: TGTGCCAGTAGTCCGGGGGTCAGGACGCGCACAGATACGCAGTATTTT.

The CDR3 spells CASSSRTSGVDKQYF. The CDR3, as DNA: TGTGCCAGCAGCTCCCGGACTAGTGGGGTAGACAAGCAGTACTTC. This chain joins TRBV7-2 and TRBJ2-7; 7 bases align to TRBD2. The V and J ends lost 4 bases and 8 bases, in that order; junction bases with no gene match: 14. The CDR3 totals 15 residues. Germline values: CDR1 SGHTA, CDR2 FQGNSA.

The rearrangement joins TRBV6-1 to TRBJ2-7, with TRBD1 matching over 8 bases. V was clipped by 5 bases and J by 2 bases; unmatched bases: 8. Per the germline V gene, CDR1 is MNHNS and CDR2 is SASEGT. The length of the CDR3 is 15 residues. CDR3 sequence: CASSPGGRSTYEQYV. For the CDR3, the DNA is TGTGCCAGCAGTCCAGGGGGCAGGTCGACCTACGAGCAGTACGTC.

J is TRBJ2-7 and V is TRBV5-1, with D perhaps TRBD2 (6 bases). Germline V gene lookup returns CDR1 SGHRS and CDR2 YFSETQ. V lost 2 bases and J lost 3, with 30 bases in between. This CDR3 comprises 20 residues. This chain's CDR3 is CASSFEGLWTTRAHVYEQYF. In nucleotides, the CDR3 is TGCGCCAGCAGCTTCGAAGGCCTCTGGACTACCCGGGCCCATGTCTACGAGCAGTACTTC. Based on the CDR3 plus reference TRBV5-1 and TRBJ2-7, the full variable domain is KAGVTQTPRYLIKTRGQQVTLSCSPISGHRSVSWYQQTPGQGLQFLFEYFSETQRNKGNFPGRFSGRQFSNSRSEMNVSTLELGDSALYLCASSFEGLWTTRAHVYEQYFGPGTRLTVT.

The chain links TRBV18 to TRBJ2-2; D unclear. Germline V gene lookup returns CDR1 KGHSH and CDR2 LQKENI. Trimming shortened V by 2 bases and J by 7 bases, and 5 bases separated the two germline ends. This CDR3 contains 12 residues. In DNA, the CDR3 is TGTGCCAGCTCACCAGTCGGCGGGGAGCTGTTTTTT. It specifies CASSPVGGELFF. Based on the CDR3 plus reference TRBV18 and TRBJ2-2, the full variable domain is NAGVMQNPRHLVRRRGQEARLRCSPMKGHSHVYWYRQLPEEGLKFMVYLQKENIIDESGMPKERFSAEFPKEGPSILRIQQVVRGDSAAYFCASSPVGGELFFGEGSRLTVL.

The chain joins TRBV5-8 to TRBJ2-2; no clear D. V was shortened by 4 bases and J by 7 bases, with 8 bases between the two germline ends. This CDR3 has 12 residues. In germline, CDR1 is SGHTS, CDR2 YDEGEE. CDR3 loop: CASSINHGELFF. The CDR3 coding sequence is TGTGCCAGCAGCATCAATCACGGGGAGCTGTTTTTT.

CDR3 in amino acids: CASSLTGLDSYNEQFF. CDR3 bases: TGTGCCAGCAGCTTAACAGGGCTCGACTCCTACAATGAGCAGTTCTTC. V and J are TRBV5-6 and TRBJ2-1, with D possibly being TRBD1 (6 bases). Trimming removed 2 bases at V and 0 bases at J, with 12 bases between. Germline CDR1 is SGHDT and CDR2 is YYEEEE. The CDR3 runs 16 residues.

This chain links TRBV28 with TRBJ2-2; a possible D gene is TRBD1 (5 bases). V lost 8 bases and J lost 0, with 7 bases in between. This CDR3 contains 13 residues. Germline assignment: CDR1 MDHEN and CDR2 SYDVKM. The CDR3 loop is CASPGPNTGELFF. The CDR3 DNA sequence: TGTGCCAGCCCAGGGCCGAACACCGGGGAGCTGTTTTTT. Looking up the rest from reference TRBV28 and TRBJ2-2 gives the full variable domain: DVKVTQSSRYLVKRTGEKVFLECVQDMDHENMFWYRQDPGLGLRLIYFSYDVKMKEKGDIPEGYSVSREKKERFSLILESASTNQTSMYLCASPGPNTGELFFGEGSRLTVL.

The chain uses TRBV4-2 and TRBJ1-3; D is undetermined. CDR3 length: 14 amino acids. Germline-derived CDR1 and CDR2 are LGHNA and YNFKEQ. Trimming left V 2 bases short and J 0 bases short, with 5 bases between. The CDR3 coding sequence is TGTGCCAGCAGCCAATACATCTCTGGAAACACCATATATTTT. Amino acid sequence: CASSQYISGNTIYF.

The rearrangement links TRBV5-1 to TRBJ2-3, with TRBD2 matching 13 bases. V lost 5 bases to trimming and J lost 0 bases; unmatched junction nucleotides: 6. Germline CDR1 SGHRS, CDR2 YFSETQ. The CDR3 is 17 residues long. CDR3 sequence reads: CASSRTSGGSSTDTQYF. Written as DNA, the CDR3 is TGCGCCAGCAGTCGGACTAGCGGGGGTTCTAGCACAGATACGCAGTATTTT.

This rearrangement joins TRBV25-1 to TRBJ2-1; tentatively, D is TRBD2 (6 bases). Germline loops: CDR1 MGHDK, CDR2 SYGVNS. This CDR3 region has 15 residues. Deletions cut 4 bases from V and 6 bases from J, with 16 bases between. The chain's CDR3 is CASSALGGHGNEQFF. The DNA for the CDR3 is TGTGCCAGCAGTGCTCTGGGAGGACATGGCAATGAGCAGTTCTTC.

The genes are TRBV7-9 and TRBJ1-1; a weak D match, TRBD1 (6 bases). Germline V lookup: CDR1 SEHNR, CDR2 FQNEAQ (reference sequence). The CDR3 consists of 14 residues. V lost 4 bases and J lost 1, with 10 bases in between. The CDR3 DNA is TGTGCCAGCAGCTCCTCACAGGGGAACACTGAAGCTTTCTTT. The encoded protein is CASSSSQGNTEAFF.

V usage is TRBV5-6 and J usage is TRBJ1-3; TRBD1 is a possible D gene (5 bases). The CDR3 sequence is 15 residues long. Germline CDR1 SGHDT, CDR2 YYEEEE. V lost 4 bases, J lost 0 bases, and 11 bases lay in between. CDR3 bases: TGTGCCAGCAGCCTACAGGTCCCCTCTGGAAACACCATATATTTT. It codes for CASSLQVPSGNTIYF.

V gene TRBV7-9 combines with J gene TRBJ1-1; TRBD1 matches 8 bases. The CDR3 is 13 residues long. V gave up 5 bases and J gave up 5 bases; unmatched junction bases: 4. The germline gives CDR1 SEHNR, CDR2 FQNEAQ (reference sequence). The CDR3 sequence is CASSDRGWTEAFF. CDR3 bases: TGTGCCAGCAGCGACAGGGGCTGGACTGAAGCTTTCTTT. Together with reference TRBV7-9 and TRBJ1-1, the CDR3 gives the full variable domain: DTGVSQNPRHKITKRGQNVTFRCDPISEHNRLYWYRQTLGQGPEFLTYFQNEAQLEKSRLLSDRFSAERPKGSFSTLEIQRTEQGDSAMYLCASSDRGWTEAFFGQGTRLTVV.

J is TRBJ1-5 and V is TRBV2; D is possibly TRBD1 (6 bases). The CDR3 extends over 14 amino acids. Germline CDR1 reads SNHLY; CDR2 reads FYNNEI. V dropped 4 bases and J dropped 10 bases, with 17 bases sitting between them. CDR3 in DNA: TGTGCCAGCAGTGGAGGACAGAAACTCAGTCCCCAGCATTTT. The encoded protein is CASSGGQKLSPQHF.

The chain uses TRBV11-2 and TRBJ2-7; possible D gene TRBD1, 5 bases. Trimming took 5 bases from V and 2 from J, leaving 13 bases between them. Germline V gene data show CDR1 as SGHAT and CDR2 as FQNNGV. CDR3 length: 14 amino acids. This CDR3 is CASSQGSRTYEQYF. CDR3 DNA sequence: TGTGCCAGCAGCCAGGGAAGCCGTACCTACGAGCAGTACTTC.

The chain recombines TRBV11-2 with TRBJ2-5; D possibly corresponds to TRBD2 (5 bases). Germline V CDR1 and CDR2: SGHAT, FQNNGV. The CDR3 has 14 amino acids. V dropped 3 bases and J dropped 4 bases, with 12 bases sitting between them. CDR3 sequence (DNA): TGTGCCAGCAGCTTCCCGGCGGGTTCAGAGACCCAGTACTTC. This gives the protein CASSFPAGSETQYF.

V is TRBV6-6 and J is TRBJ1-6, with a possible D match to TRBD1 (5 bases). Germline V gives CDR1 MNHNY, CDR2 SVGAGI (reference sequence). Trimming pared 6 bases from V and 5 bases from J, leaving 8 bases between. The CDR3 sequence is 13 residues long. The CDR3 here is CASSLTDNSPLHF. DNA of the CDR3: TGTGCCAGCAGCCTGACAGATAATTCACCCCTCCACTTT.

The chain joins TRBV6-5 to TRBJ2-5, with D maybe TRBD1 (6 bases). Germline V gene data show CDR1 as MNHEY and CDR2 as SVGAGI. V lost 7 bases to trimming and J lost 1 base, with 16 bases between them. The CDR3 sequence is 15 residues long. This CDR3 is CASTPLGAVQETQYF. CDR3 bases: TGTGCCAGCACTCCCTTGGGGGCGGTCCAAGAGACCCAGTACTTC.

The gene calls are TRBV5-1 and TRBJ2-2; 9 bases are a match to TRBD1. This CDR3 is built from 16 residues. Germline-derived CDR1 and CDR2 are SGHRS and YFSETQ. The V and J ends lost 0 bases and 5 bases, in that order; junction bases with no gene match: 5. CDR3 residues: CASSLEGQGLTGELFF. As DNA, the CDR3 is TGCGCCAGCAGCTTGGAGGGACAGGGATTAACCGGGGAGCTGTTTTTT.

The table lists this clone with a count of one. The CDR3 loop is CASSLWGEGETQYF. The CDR3 bases are TGTGCCAGCAGTTTATGGGGAGAGGGAGAGACCCAGTACTTC. The gene calls are TRBV28 and TRBJ2-5; weak D call: TRBD2 (5 bases). V lost 0 bases and J lost 4, with 9 bases in between. Per germline, CDR1 MDHEN and CDR2 SYDVKM. The CDR3 runs to 14 residues.

This sequence joins TRBV6-1 and TRBJ1-5; D perhaps matches TRBD1 (5 bases). Germline assignment: CDR1 MNHNS and CDR2 SASEGT. The CDR3 sequence is 12 residues long. V shed 4 bases and J shed 11 bases, with 12 bases lying between them. CDR3 region: CASSVATDTQHF. The CDR3 DNA is TGTGCCAGCAGTGTCGCGACAGATACCCAGCATTTT.

This chain joins TRBV4-2 and TRBJ1-4; tentatively, D is TRBD1 (5 bases). The CDR3 contains 14 residues. The V gene lost 5 bases and the J gene lost 7 bases, with 14 bases spanning the gap. CDR1 is LGHNA, CDR2 YNFKEQ, per germline. CDR3 loop: CASSKADRGEKLFF. CDR3 bases: TGTGCCAGCAGCAAAGCCGATAGGGGTGAAAAACTGTTTTTT.